This T cell receptor (beta chain) was found in a study of shared clonotypes between healthy human individuals. Whole-study context: A donor's plate count was three for CD4 naive and three for CD4 memory; CD8 naive had two and CD8 memory one. Overall study findings and caveats: Naive subsets typically showed greater estimated richness than memory subsets.

A remark on this clone: Its antigen is currently unknown.

Naive CD4+ cells were CD45RA-selected; the remaining cells were memory. CDR1 is MNHEY and CDR2 is SMNVEV in the germline V gene (reference sequence). The CDR3 extends over 16 amino acids. Trimming shortened V by 6 bases and J by 2 bases, and 16 bases separated the two germline ends. Profiled with immunoSEQ multiplex PCR; TCRdb holds only in-frame clones, not every one. Of over a million clones listed, under 80% are singletons. Sequenced: memory CD4+ T cells sorted from blood. Subset noted: CD45RA-negative fraction. This clonotype was sampled from a man aged 18 to 30 in good health. The chain recombines TRBV27 with TRBJ2-2, with a weak D call TRBD1 (6 bases). This CDR3 is CASRYDRITNTGELFF. CDR3 DNA sequence: TGTGCCAGCAGATATGACAGGATAACTAACACCGGGGAGCTGTTTTTT.